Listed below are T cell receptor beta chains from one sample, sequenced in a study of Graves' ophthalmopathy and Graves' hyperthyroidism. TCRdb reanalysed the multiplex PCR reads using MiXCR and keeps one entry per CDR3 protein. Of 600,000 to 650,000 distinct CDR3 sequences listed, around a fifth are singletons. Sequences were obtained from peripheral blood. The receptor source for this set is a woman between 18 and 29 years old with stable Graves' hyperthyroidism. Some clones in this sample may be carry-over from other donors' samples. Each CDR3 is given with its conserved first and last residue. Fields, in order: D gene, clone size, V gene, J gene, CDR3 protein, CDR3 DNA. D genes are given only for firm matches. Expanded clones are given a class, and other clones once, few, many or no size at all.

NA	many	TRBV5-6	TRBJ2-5	CASSLLRGRPPGEWQYF	TGTGCCAGCAGCTTGTTACGGGGTCGACCGCCCGGGGAGTGGCAGTACTTC
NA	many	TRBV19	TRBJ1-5	CASSIVQGFNQPQHF	TGTGCCAGTAGTATTGTGCAGGGATTCAATCAGCCCCAGCATTTT
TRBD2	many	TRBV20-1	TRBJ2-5	CSACGLAGETQYF	TGCAGTGCTTGTGGACTAGCGGGGGAGACCCAGTACTTC
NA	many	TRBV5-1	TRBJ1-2	CASSLEGHNYGYTF	TGCGCCAGCAGCTTGGAGGGACATAACTATGGCTACACCTTC
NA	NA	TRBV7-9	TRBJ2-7	CASSPPGRPYYDQYF	TGTGCCAGCAGCCCTCCCGGCAGGCCATACTACGATCAGTACTTC
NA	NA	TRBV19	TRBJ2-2	CASSIPSGELFF	TGTGCCAGTAGTATCCCATCCGGGGAGCTGTTTTTT
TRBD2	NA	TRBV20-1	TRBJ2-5	CSARDYRQETQYF	TGCAGTGCTCGGGACTACCGACAAGAGACCCAGTACTTC
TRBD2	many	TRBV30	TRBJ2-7	CAWRDSGRSEQYF	TGTGCCTGGAGAGATAGCGGGAGGTCGGAGCAGTACTTC
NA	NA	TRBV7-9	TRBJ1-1	CASSRGSRDGAEAFF	TGTGCCAGCAGCAGGGGGAGCAGGGATGGCGCTGAAGCTTTCTTT
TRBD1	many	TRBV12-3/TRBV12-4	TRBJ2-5	CASTTSTGIQETQYF	TGTGCCAGCACCACGTCGACAGGGATCCAAGAGACCCAGTACTTC
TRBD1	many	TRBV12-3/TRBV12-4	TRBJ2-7	CASSSTGQGDHEQYF	TGTGCCAGCAGTTCCACCGGACAGGGGGACCACGAGCAGTACTTC
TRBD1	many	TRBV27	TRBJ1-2	CASSLAETGWLDGYTF	TGTGCCAGCAGTTTAGCGGAGACAGGGTGGCTTGATGGCTACACCTTC
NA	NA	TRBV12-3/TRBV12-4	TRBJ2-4	CASTKGGGRDIKYF	TGTGCCAGCACCAAGGGGGGGGGCCGTGACATTAAGTACTTC
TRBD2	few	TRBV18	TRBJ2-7	CASHPAGGPEQYF	TGTGCCAGCCACCCAGCGGGGGGGCCCGAGCAGTACTTC
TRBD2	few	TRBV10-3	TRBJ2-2	CAISERLAGVNTGELFF	TGTGCCATCAGTGAAAGACTAGCGGGAGTGAACACCGGGGAGCTGTTTTTT
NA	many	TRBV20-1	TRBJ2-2	CSASWPKNTGELFF	TGCAGTGCTAGCTGGCCCAAGAACACCGGGGAGCTGTTTTTT
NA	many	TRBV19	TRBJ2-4	CASTSHSQTKNIQYF	TGTGCCAGTACCTCCCACAGCCAGACCAAAAACATTCAGTACTTC
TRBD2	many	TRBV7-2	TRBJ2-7	CASSQLAGSYEQYF	TGTGCCAGCAGCCAGCTAGCGGGGTCCTACGAGCAGTACTTC
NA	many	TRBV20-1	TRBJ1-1	CSAPVGSPGTEAFF	TGCAGTGCTCCCGTGGGGTCTCCGGGCACTGAAGCTTTCTTT
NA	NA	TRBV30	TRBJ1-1	CAWSKGRTNTEAFF	TGTGCCTGGAGCAAGGGTAGAACGAACACTGAAGCTTTCTTT
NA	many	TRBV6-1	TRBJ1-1	CASRRSLNTEAFF	TGTGCCAGCAGAAGGAGTTTGAACACTGAAGCTTTCTTT
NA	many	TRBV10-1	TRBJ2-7	CASRGGNYEQYF	TGCGCCAGCAGGGGGGGAAACTACGAGCAGTACTTC
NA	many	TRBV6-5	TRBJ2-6	CASSYSRGSSGANVLTF	TGTGCCAGCAGTTACTCTCGGGGAAGCTCTGGGGCCAACGTCCTGACTTTC
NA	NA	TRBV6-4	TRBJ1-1	CASTDREGSRMNTEAFF	TGTGCCAGCACCGATCGAGAAGGTAGTCGAATGAACACTGAAGCTTTCTTT
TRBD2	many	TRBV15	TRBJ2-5	CATSPSGTAGGFQETQYF	TGTGCCACCAGCCCTTCTGGGACAGCGGGAGGGTTCCAAGAGACCCAGTACTTC
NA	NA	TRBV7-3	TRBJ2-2	CASGGTGELLF	TGTGCCAGCGGGGGCACCGGGGAGCTGCTTTTT
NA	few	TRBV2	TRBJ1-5	CASSEEGGNQPQHF	TGTGCCAGCAGTGAGGAGGGGGGAAATCAGCCCCAGCATTTT
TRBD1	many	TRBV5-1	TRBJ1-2	CASSLQGQGADGYTF	TGCGCCAGCAGCCTGCAGGGACAGGGGGCGGATGGCTACACCTTC
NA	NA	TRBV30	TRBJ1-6	CAWSVLRWDSPLHF	TGTGCCTGGAGTGTTCTTCGTTGGGATTCACCCCTCCACTTT
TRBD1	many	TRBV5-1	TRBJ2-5	CASSIGQGLLAAETQYF	TGCGCCAGCAGCATAGGACAGGGACTTTTGGCTGCAGAGACCCAGTACTTC
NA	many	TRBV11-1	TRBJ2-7	CASSLLAGNMRTYEQYF	TGTGCCAGCAGCTTGCTAGCCGGCAATATGCGAACCTACGAGCAGTACTTC
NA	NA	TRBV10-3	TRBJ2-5	CAISVGGRETQYF	TGTGCCATCAGTGTAGGGGGGCGAGAGACCCAGTACTTC
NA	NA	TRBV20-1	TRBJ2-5	CSARDLAWETQYF	TGCAGTGCTAGAGATCTTGCCTGGGAGACCCAGTACTTC
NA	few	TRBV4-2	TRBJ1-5	CASSQDDSFNQPQHF	TGTGCCAGCAGCCAAGATGACAGCTTCAATCAGCCCCAGCATTTT
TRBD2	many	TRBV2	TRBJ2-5	CASLGGGQETQYF	TGTGCCAGCCTTGGCGGGGGCCAAGAGACCCAGTACTTC
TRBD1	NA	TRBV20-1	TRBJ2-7	CSASSPGQGMREQYF	TGCAGTGCTAGCAGTCCGGGACAGGGAATGCGCGAGCAGTACTTC
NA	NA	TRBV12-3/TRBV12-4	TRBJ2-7	CASSLGNRGLGRYEQYF	TGTGCCAGCAGTTTAGGTAACCGGGGTCTCGGTCGGTACGAGCAGTACTTC
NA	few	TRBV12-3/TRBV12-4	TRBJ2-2	CASSPLVPGELFF	TGTGCCAGCAGCCCCTTAGTGCCCGGGGAGCTGTTTTTT
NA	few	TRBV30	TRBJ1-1	CAWGEVVQSEAFF	TGTGCCTGGGGGGAGGTGGTCCAAAGTGAAGCTTTCTTT
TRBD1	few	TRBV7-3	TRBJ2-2	CASSRGQGGTGELFF	TGTGCCAGCAGCCGGGGACAGGGTGGTACCGGGGAGCTGTTTTTT
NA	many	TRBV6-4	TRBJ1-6	CASSSGRENSPLHF	TGTGCCAGCAGTTCGGGACGGGAAAATTCACCCCTCCACTTT
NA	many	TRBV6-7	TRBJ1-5	CASSYSIASKANQPQHF	TGTGCCAGCAGTTACTCGATTGCCAGTAAGGCTAATCAGCCCCAGCATTTT
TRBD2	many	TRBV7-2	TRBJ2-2	CASSFPTSGGRRTGELFF	TGTGCCAGCAGCTTCCCGACTAGCGGGGGGCGACGGACCGGGGAGCTGTTTTTT
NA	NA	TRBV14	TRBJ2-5	CASSHRTRLLETQYF	TGTGCCAGCAGCCACCGTACGAGGCTTTTGGAGACCCAGTACTTC
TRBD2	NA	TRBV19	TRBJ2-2	CASTSGITGELFF	TGTGCCAGTACTAGCGGCATCACCGGGGAGCTGTTTTTT
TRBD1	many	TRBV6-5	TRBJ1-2	CASSRDSIYGYTF	TGTGCCAGCAGCAGGGACAGCATCTATGGCTACACCTTC
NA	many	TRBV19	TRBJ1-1	CASSIDLKGEDTEAFF	TGTGCCAGTAGTATAGATCTTAAGGGGGAAGACACTGAAGCTTTCTTT
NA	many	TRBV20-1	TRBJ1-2	CSVIRGNDNGYTF	TGCAGCGTGATTAGGGGGAATGATAATGGCTACACCTTC
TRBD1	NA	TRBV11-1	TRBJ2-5	CASSLALGSLGTGAETQYF	TGTGCCAGCAGCTTAGCCCTGGGTTCTCTCGGGACAGGGGCAGAGACCCAGTACTTC
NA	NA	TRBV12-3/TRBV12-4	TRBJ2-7	CASSSTSYHEQYF	TGTGCCAGCAGTTCGACTAGTTACCACGAGCAGTACTTC